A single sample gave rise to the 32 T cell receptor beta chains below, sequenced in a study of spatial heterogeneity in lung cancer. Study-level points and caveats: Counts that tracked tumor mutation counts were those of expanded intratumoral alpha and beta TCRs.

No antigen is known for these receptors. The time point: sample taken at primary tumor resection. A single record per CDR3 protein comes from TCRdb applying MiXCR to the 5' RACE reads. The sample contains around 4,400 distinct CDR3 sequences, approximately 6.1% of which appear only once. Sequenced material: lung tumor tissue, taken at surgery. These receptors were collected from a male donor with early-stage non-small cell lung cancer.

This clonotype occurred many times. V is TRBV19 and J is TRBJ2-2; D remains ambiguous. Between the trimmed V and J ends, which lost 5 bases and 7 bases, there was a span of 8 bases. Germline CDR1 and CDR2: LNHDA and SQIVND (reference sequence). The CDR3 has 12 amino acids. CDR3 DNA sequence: TGTGCCAGTAGTCCACCTGGCGGGGAGCTGTTTTTT. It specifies CASSPPGGELFF.

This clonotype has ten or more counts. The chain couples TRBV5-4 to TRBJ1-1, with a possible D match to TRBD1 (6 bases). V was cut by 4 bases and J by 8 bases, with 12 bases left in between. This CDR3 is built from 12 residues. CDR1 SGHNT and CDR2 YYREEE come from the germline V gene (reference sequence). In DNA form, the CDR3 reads TGTGCCAGCAGCCCCGACAGGAAGGAAGCTTTCTTT. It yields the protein CASSPDRKEAFF.

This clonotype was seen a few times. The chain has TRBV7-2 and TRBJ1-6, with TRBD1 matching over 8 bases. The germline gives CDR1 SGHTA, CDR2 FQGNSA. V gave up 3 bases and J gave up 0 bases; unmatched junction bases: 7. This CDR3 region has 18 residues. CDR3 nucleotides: TGTGCCAGCAGCTTTGACAGGGGCGAAAGCTCCTATAATTCACCCCTCCACTTT. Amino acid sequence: CASSFDRGESSYNSPLHF.

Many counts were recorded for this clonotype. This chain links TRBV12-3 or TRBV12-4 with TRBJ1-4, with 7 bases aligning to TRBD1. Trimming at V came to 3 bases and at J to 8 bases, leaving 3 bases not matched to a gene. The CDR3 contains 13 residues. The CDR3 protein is CASSLDRHEKLFF. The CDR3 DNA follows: TGTGCCAGCAGTTTGGACAGGCACGAAAAACTGTTTTTT.

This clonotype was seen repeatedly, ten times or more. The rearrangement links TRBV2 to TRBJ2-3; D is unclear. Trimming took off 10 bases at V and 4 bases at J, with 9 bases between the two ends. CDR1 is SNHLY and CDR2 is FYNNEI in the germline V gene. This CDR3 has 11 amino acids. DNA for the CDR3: TGTGCCACCGCGTTCGCAGATACGCAGTATTTT. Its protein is CATAFADTQYF.

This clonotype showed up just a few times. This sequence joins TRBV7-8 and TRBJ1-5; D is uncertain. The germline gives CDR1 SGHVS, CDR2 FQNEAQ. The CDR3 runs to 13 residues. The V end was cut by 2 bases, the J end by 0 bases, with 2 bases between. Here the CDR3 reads CASSLTSNQPQHF. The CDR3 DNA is TGTGCCAGCAGCTTAACTAGCAATCAGCCCCAGCATTTT.

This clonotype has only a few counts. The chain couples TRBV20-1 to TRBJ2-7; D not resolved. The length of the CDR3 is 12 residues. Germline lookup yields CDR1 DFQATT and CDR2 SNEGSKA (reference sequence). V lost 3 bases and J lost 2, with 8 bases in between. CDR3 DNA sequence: TGCAGTGCTAGGACGGCCGCCTACGAGCAGTACTTC. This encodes CSARTAAYEQYF.

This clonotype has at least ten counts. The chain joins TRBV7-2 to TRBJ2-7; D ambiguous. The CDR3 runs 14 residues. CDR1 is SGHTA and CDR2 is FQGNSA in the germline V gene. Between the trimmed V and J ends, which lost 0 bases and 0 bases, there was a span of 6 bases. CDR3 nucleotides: TGTGCCAGCAGCTTAGCTGGGAACTCCTACGAGCAGTACTTC. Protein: CASSLAGNSYEQYF. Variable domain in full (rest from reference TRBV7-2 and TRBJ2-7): GAGVSQSPSNKVTEKGKDVELRCDPISGHTALYWYRQSLGQGLEFLIYFQGNSAPDKSGLPSDRFSAERTGGSVSTLTIQRTQQEDSAVYLCASSLAGNSYEQYFGPGTRLTVT.

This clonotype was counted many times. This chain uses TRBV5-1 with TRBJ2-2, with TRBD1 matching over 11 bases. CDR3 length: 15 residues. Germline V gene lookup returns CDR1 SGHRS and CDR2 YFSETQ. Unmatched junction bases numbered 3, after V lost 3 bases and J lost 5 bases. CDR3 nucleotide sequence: TGCGCCAGCAGCTCGGACAGGGGGCGAACCGGGGAGCTGTTTTTT. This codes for CASSSDRGRTGELFF.

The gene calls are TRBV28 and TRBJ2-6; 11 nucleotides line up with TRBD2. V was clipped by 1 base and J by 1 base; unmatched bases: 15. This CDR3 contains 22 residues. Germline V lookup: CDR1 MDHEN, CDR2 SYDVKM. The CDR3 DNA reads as TGTGCCAGCAGTTTATATGTAGCGGGAGGGCGGCCGTCACTATCTGGGGCCAACGTCCTGACTTTC. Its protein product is CASSLYVAGGRPSLSGANVLTF.

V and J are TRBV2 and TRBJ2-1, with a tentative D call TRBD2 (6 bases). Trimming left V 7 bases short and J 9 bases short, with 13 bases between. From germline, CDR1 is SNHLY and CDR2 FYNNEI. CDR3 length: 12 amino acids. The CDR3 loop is CASKEGRSEQFF. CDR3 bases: TGTGCCAGCAAGGAGGGGCGGTCTGAGCAGTTCTTC.

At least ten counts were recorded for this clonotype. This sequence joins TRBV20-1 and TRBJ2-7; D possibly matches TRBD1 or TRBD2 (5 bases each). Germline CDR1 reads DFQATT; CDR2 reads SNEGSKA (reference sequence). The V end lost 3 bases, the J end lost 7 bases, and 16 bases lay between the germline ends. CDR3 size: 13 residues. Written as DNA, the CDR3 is TGCAGTGCTAGGATGGGGGTCCAAGGGGAGCAGTACTTC. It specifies CSARMGVQGEQYF.

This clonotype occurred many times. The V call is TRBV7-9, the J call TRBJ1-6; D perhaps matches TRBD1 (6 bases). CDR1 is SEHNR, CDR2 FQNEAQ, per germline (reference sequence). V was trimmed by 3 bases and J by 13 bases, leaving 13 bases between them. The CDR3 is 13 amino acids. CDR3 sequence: CASSLDSSWPLHF. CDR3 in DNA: TGTGCCAGCAGCTTGGACAGTTCTTGGCCCCTCCACTTT.

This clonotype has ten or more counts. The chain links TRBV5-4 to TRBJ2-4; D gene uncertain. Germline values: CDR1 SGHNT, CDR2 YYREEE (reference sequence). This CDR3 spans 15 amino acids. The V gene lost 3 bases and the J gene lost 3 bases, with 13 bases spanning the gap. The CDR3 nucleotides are TGTGCCAGCAGCTCCTTCGATGAGGACAAAAACATTCAGTACTTC. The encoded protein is CASSSFDEDKNIQYF.

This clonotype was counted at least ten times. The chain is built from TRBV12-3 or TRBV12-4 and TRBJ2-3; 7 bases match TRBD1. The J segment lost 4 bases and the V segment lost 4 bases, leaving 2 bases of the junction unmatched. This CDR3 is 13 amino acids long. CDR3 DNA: TGTGCCAGCAGTTCACAGGGGTCAGATACGCAGTATTTT. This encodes CASSSQGSDTQYF.

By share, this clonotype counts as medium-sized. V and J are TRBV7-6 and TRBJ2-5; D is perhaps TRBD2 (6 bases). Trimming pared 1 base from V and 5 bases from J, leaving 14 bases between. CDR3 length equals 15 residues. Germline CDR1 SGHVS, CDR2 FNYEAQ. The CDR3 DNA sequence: TGTGCCAGCAGCTTAGAGGCGGGGTCGGGGGAGACCCAGTACTTC. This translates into CASSLEAGSGETQYF.

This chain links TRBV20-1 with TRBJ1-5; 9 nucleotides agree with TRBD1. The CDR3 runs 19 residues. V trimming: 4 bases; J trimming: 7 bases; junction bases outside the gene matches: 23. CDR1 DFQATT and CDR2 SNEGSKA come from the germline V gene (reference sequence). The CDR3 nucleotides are TGCAGTGCTACCAAAATCCCGGGACAGGGAGAATGGATGGGCCAGCCCCAGCATTTT. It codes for CSATKIPGQGEWMGQPQHF.

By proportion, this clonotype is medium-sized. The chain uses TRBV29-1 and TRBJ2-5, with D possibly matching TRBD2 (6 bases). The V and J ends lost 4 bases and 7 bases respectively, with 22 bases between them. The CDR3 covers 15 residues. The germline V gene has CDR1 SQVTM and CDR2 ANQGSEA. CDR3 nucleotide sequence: TGCAGCGTTGGACAGACTTCGGGACTTCGTTCGACCCAGTACTTC. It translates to CSVGQTSGLRSTQYF.

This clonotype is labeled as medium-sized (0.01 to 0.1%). CDR3 loop: CASSPRTGSTYEQYF. The CDR3 region has the DNA TGTGCCAGCAGCCCCCGGACAGGGAGCACCTACGAGCAGTACTTC. J is TRBJ2-7 and V is TRBV7-8; 8 nucleotides line up with TRBD1. V shed 5 bases and J 2 bases; nucleotides not matched to a gene: 8. Per germline, CDR1 SGHVS and CDR2 FQNEAQ. The CDR3 spans 15 residues.

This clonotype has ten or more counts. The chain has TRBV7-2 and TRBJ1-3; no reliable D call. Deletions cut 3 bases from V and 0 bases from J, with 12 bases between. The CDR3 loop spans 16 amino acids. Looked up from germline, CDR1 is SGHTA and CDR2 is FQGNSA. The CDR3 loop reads CASSFLLTTSGNTIYF. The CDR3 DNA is TGTGCCAGCAGCTTTTTACTGACGACCTCTGGAAACACCATATATTTT.

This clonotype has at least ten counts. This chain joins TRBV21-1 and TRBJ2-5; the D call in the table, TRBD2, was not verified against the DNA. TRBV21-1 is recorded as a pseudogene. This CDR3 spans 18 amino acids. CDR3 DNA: TGTGCCAGCAGTGGATCGGGACTAGCGGGAGTTCCCCAAGAGACCCAGTACTTC. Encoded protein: CASSGSGLAGVPQETQYF.

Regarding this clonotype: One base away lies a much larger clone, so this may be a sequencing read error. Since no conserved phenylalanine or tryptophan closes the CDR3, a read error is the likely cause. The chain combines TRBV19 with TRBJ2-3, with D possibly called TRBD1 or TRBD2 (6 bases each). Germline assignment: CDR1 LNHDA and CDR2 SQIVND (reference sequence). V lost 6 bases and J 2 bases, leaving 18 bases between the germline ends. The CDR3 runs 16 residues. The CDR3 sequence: CASSPKGDFHTDTQYS. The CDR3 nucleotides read TGTGCCAGTAGCCCCAAGGGGGACTTTCACACAGATACGCAGTATTCT.

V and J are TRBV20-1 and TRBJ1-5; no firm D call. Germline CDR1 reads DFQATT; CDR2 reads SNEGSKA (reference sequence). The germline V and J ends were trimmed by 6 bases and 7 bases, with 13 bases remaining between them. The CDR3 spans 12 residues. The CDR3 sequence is CSAQPGGQPQHF. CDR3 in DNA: TGCAGTGCCCAGCCCGGAGGCCAGCCCCAGCATTTT.

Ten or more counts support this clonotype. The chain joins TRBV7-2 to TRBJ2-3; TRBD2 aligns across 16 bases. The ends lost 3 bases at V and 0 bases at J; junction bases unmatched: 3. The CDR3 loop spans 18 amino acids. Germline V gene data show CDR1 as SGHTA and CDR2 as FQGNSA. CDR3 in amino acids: CASSFAGLAGGSTDTQYF. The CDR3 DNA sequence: TGTGCCAGCAGCTTCGCGGGACTAGCGGGGGGGAGCACAGATACGCAGTATTTT.

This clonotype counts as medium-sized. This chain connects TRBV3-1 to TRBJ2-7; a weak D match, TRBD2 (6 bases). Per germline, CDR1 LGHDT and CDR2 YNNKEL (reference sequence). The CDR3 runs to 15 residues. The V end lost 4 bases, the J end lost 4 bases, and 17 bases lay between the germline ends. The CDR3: CASSRGTATGYEQYF. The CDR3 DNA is TGTGCCAGCAGCCGCGGGACGGCGACGGGATACGAGCAGTACTTC.

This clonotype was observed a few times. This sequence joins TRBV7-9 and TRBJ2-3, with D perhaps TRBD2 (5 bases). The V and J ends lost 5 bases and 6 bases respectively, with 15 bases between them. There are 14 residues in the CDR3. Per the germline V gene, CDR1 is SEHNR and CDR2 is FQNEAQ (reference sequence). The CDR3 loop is CASSPGVVPDTQYF. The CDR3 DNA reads TGTGCCAGCAGCCCCGGGGTAGTTCCGGATACGCAGTATTTT.

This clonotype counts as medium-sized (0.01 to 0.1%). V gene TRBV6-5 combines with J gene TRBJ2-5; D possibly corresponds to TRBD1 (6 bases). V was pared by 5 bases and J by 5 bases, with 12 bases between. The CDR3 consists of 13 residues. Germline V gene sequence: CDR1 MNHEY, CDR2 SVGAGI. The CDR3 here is CASSPGVRETQYF. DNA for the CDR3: TGTGCCAGCAGTCCAGGGGTTAGGGAGACCCAGTACTTC.

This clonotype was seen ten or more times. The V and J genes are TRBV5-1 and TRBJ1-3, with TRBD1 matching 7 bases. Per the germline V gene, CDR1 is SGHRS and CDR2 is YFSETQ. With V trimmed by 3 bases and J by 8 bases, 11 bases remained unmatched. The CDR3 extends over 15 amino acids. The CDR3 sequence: CASSSTGQRGDTIYF. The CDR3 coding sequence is TGCGCCAGCAGCTCAACGGGACAGCGAGGGGACACCATATATTTT.

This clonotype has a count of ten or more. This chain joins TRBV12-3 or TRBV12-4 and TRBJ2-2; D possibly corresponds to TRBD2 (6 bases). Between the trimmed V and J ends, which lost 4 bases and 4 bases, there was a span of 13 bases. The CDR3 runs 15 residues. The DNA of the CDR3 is TGTGCCAGCAGTTCTAGCGCTTCGGGCACCGGGGAGCTGTTTTTT. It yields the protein CASSSSASGTGELFF.

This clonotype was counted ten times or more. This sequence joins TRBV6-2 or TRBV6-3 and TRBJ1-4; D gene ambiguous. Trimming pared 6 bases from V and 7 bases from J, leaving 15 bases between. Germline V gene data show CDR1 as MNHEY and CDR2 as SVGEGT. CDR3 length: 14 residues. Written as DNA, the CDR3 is TGTGCCAGCAGCATGATCATGGGCGGTGAAAAACTGTTTTTT. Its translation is CASSMIMGGEKLFF.

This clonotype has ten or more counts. CDR3 region: CSARGLAGGTYEQYF. The CDR3 bases are TGCAGTGCTAGAGGATTAGCGGGGGGCACCTACGAGCAGTACTTC. The chain combines TRBV20-1 with TRBJ2-7, with TRBD2 matching 10 bases. The CDR3 runs 15 residues. V shed 1 base, J shed 2 bases, and the junction held 5 bases outside the gene matches. Germline V gives CDR1 DFQATT, CDR2 SNEGSKA (reference sequence).

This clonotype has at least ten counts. DNA for the CDR3: TGTGCCAGCAGTCCCGGGAGCGCTTCCTACGAGCAGTACTTC. This sequence encodes CASSPGSASYEQYF. The V gene is TRBV6-5, the J gene TRBJ2-7; a weak D match, TRBD2 (6 bases). The ends were cut back, 5 bases at V and 1 base at J, with 12 bases in the middle. Germline V gives CDR1 MNHEY, CDR2 SVGAGI. The CDR3 contains 14 residues.